Listed here is a single T cell receptor (beta chain). This clonotype has ten or more counts. Its antigen remains unidentified. Base qualities are not provided; no much larger clone lies one nucleotide away. The library relied on RACE. Sequencing relied on a NextSeq 500. During library preparation, unique molecular identifiers were attached to individual cDNA molecules so that TCRs could be counted in a quantitative, reproducible way. The source study handled its data this way. The median number of TCRs per sample was 95,638, ranging from 23,224 to 690,600. V, J and CDR3 annotation of the TCR reads was carried out using the Decombinator software suite. For PS versus PT1 abundance plots, all samples were subsampled to the same number of TCRs (28,000). TCRs were defined as expanded if absent before sensitization and observed at least eight times at the 2-week time point. In-frame beta chains were kept once TCRdb had trimmed the public reads at Q25 with fastp and called clones with MiXCR. Rows matching on CDR3 protein sequence are summarized as one entry with the most common DNA and genes. The V and J calls were determined by TCRdb, not by the authors. In all, the sample holds 50,000 to 70,000 distinct CDR3 sequences, and 6% to 7% of those were seen once. The top ten constitute 3.4% of the sample.

This sample's time point label indicates: healthy volunteer bleed at 6 weeks. Total RNA was isolated from unfractionated whole blood collected in Tempus Blood RNA tubes. Five or six healthy volunteers were used as TCR sequencing controls and were bled at day 0, 2 weeks and 6 weeks. CDR1 and CDR2, per the germline V gene, are SGHDT and YYEEEE. The junction shows trimming of 4 bases on V and 1 base on J, and the gene matches do not reach 6 bases of it. The CDR3 sequence holds 17 residues, the cysteine and phenylalanine included. The DNA shown is the 51-base CDR3, in frame from base 1. This sample was taken from a study of human T cells and chemical hapten exposure (dated by TCRdb to 2020 to 2022). Turning to the overall study: Libraries were pooled for sequencing, and per-sample TCR yields varied mainly because of small differences in library volumes within the pool. In alopecia patients, the study followed how the peripheral blood TCR repertoire changed in vivo over primary and secondary sensitization to diphenylcyclopropenone (DPC), a hapten. For every blood RNA sample, sequencing covered both the TCR alpha and TCR beta chains. Study-wide conclusions, independent of this receptor: After repeated subsampling, the strength of the expansion versus patch-test correlation and the threshold at which it became significant changed. DPC sensitization did not change how many TCRs were above 1 in 1000 frequency, and no evidence was found of alterations in global repertoire structure.

This TCR was sampled from a female donor in good health. Some clones in this sample may be carry-over from other donors' samples. Sequencing was done on a sample of whole blood. This chain joins TRBV5-6 to TRBJ2-3, and 13 bases in between align with TRBD2. The CDR3: CASSARTSGRGTDTQYF. The DNA is as follows: TGTGCCAGCAGCGCACGGACTAGCGGGAGAGGCACAGATACGCAGTATTTT.